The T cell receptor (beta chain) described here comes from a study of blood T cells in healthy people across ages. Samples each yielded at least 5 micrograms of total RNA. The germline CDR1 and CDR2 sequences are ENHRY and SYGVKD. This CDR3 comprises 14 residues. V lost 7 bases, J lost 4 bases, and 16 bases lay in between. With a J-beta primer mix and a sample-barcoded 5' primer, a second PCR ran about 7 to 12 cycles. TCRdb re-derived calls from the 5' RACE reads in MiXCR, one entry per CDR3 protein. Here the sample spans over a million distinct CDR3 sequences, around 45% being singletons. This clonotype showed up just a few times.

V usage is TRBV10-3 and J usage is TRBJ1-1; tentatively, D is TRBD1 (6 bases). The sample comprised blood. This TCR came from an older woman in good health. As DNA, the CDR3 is TGTGCCATCACCCAGATCGTGGGGGCCACTGAAGCTTTCTTT. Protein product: CAITQIVGATEAFF.